Detailed here is one T cell receptor beta chain. Its target is unknown. The split of CD4+ cells yielded CD45RA+ naive and CD45RA-negative memory subsets. The entry originates in a study of shared clonotypes between healthy human individuals. General study points: The study found about 5% of naive CD4 clonotypes shared across a handful of donors.

Original processing notes: There were no quality scores in the junction-only immunoSEQ sequences, so filtering differed. Sequenced by immunoSEQ multiplex PCR; TCRdb stores in-frame clones only, minus some. Clone size and the V and J calls come from that table; the DNA yielded D and trimming. Of roughly 2.6 million clones detected, around nine tenths appear once; the ten largest clones hold more than 0.12%. The CDR3 is 15 amino acids. Germline-derived CDR1 and CDR2 are MNHEY and SVGAGI. Trimming took 0 bases from V and 1 from J, leaving 8 bases between them. Sequencing was performed on naive CD4+ T cells sorted from blood. The subset: CD45RA+ positively selected. The receptor's source is a man younger than 30 in good health. The V gene is TRBV6-5, the J gene TRBJ2-3; D is unclear. CDR3 nucleotides: TGTGCCAGCAGTTACTCGGAAGTACGCACAGATACGCAGTATTTT. Protein product: CASSYSEVRTDTQYF.